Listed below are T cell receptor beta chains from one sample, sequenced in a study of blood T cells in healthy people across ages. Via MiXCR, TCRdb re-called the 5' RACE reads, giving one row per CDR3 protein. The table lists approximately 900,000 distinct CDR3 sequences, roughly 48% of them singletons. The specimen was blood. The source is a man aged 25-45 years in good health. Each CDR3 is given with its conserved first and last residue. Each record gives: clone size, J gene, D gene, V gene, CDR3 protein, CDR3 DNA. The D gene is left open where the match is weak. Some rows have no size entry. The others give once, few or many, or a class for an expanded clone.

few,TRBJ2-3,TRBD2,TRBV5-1,CASSLAASGGYTDTQYF,TGCGCCAGCAGCTTGGCTGCTAGCGGGGGGTACACAGATACGCAGTATTTT
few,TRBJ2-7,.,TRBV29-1,CSGLSEFTYEQYF,TGCAGCGGACTGTCGGAGTTTACCTACGAGCAGTACTTC
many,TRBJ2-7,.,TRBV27,CASSLRGNSYEQYF,TGTGCCAGCAGTTTACGGGGTAACTCCTACGAGCAGTACTTC
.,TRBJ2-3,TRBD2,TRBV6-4,CASSESGDADTQYF,TGTGCCAGCAGTGAGAGCGGGGACGCAGATACGCAGTATTTT
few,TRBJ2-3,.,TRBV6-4,CASSDAPDPTDTQYF,TGTGCCAGCAGTGACGCGCCCGACCCCACAGATACGCAGTATTTT
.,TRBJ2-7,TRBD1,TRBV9,CASSVDGQGVLEQYF,TGTGCCAGCAGCGTAGACGGACAGGGGGTACTCGAGCAGTACTTC
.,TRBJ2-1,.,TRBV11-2,CASSLEQGIYEQFF,TGTGCCAGCAGCTTAGAACAGGGCATCTACGAGCAGTTCTTC
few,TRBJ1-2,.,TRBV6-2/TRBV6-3,CASSPQPGYGYGYTF,TGTGCCAGCAGTCCGCAACCAGGGTACGGCTATGGCTACACCTTC
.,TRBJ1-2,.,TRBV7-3,CASSLDPANYGYTF,TGTGCCAGCAGCTTGGACCCAGCTAACTATGGCTACACTTTC
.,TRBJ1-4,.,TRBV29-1,CSVEVGGPNEKLFF,TGCAGCGTTGAAGTAGGGGGACCGAATGAAAAACTGTTTTTT
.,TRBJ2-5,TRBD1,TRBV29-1,CSGGQGRGETQYF,TGCAGCGGCGGACAGGGGAGGGGGGAGACCCAGTACTTC
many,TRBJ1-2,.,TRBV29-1,CSVPQTSYGYTF,TGCAGCGTCCCCCAGACAAGCTATGGCTACACCTTC
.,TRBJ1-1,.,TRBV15,CATSRSGVGTEAFF,TGTGCCACCAGCAGGAGTGGGGTAGGGACTGAAGCTTTCTTT
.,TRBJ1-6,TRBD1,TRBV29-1,CSVQLTGANNSPLHF,TGCAGCGTTCAGCTGACAGGGGCCAATAATTCACCCCTCCACTTT
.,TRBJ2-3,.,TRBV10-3,CAISESRRSPDTQYF,TGTGCCATCAGTGAGTCGCGACGATCCCCAGATACGCAGTATTTT
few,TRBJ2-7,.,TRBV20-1,CSATPRWAGYEQYF,TGCAGTGCTACCCCTAGGTGGGCAGGCTACGAGCAGTACTTC
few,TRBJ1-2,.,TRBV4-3,CASSQDIRRAAGYTF,TGCGCCAGCAGCCAAGACATCCGTCGTGCGGCTGGCTACACCTTC
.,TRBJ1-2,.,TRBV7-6,CASSLRPDASYGYTF,TGTGCCAGCAGCTTAAGGCCCGACGCCTCCTATGGCTACACCTTC
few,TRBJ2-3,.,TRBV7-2,CASSLAAGNTDTQYF,TGTGCCAGCAGCTTAGCGGCGGGAAACACAGATACGCAGTATTTT
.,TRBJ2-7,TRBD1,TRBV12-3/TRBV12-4,CASSLRDRGEQYF,TGTGCCAGCAGTTTAAGGGACAGGGGCGAGCAGTACTTC
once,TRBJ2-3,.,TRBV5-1,CASATGSSTDTQYF,TGCGCCAGCGCCACTGGGAGCAGCACAGATACGCAGTATTTT
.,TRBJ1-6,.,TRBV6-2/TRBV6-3,CVSSPTGYSPLHF,TGTGTCAGCAGCCCCACAGGGTACTCACCCCTCCACTTT
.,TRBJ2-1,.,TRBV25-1,CASSEFRVYNEQFF,TGTGCCAGCAGTGAATTCCGCGTTTACAATGAGCAGTTCTTC
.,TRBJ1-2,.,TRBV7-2,CASRFSTGNRARANYGYTF,TGTGCCAGCCGCTTCTCCACTGGAAACAGGGCTCGAGCTAACTATGGCTACACCTTC
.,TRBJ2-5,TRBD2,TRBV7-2,CASSPLSGGASVQETQYF,TGTGCCAGCAGCCCCCTGAGCGGGGGGGCCTCAGTTCAAGAGACCCAGTACTTC
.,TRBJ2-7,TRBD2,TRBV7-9,CASSSARTSGGARYEQYF,TGTGCCAGCAGCTCCGCACGAACTAGCGGGGGTGCTCGCTACGAGCAGTACTTC
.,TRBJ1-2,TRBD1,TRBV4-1,CASSQGRQGIGYTF,TGCGCCAGCAGCCAAGGGAGACAGGGAATTGGCTACACCTTC
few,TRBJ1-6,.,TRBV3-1,CASSQGSQGRNSPLHF,TGTGCCAGCAGCCAAGGAAGTCAGGGTCGTAATTCACCCCTCCACTTT
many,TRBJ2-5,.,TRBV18,CASSHRDGREETQYF,TGTGCCAGCTCACACCGGGACGGTAGAGAGGAGACCCAGTACTTC
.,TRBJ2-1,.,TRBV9,CASSVEGGEYNEQFF,TGTGCCAGCAGCGTAGAGGGCGGGGAGTACAATGAGCAGTTCTTC
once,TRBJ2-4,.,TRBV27,CASSLGVRNIQYF,TGTGCCAGCAGTTTAGGTGTCCGAAACATTCAGTACTTC
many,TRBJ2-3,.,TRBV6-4,CASSEVTGTDTQYF,TGTGCCAGCAGTGAGGTAACTGGGACAGATACGCAGTATTTT
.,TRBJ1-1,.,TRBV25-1,CASSDWDTPNTEAFF,TGTGCCAGCAGTGATTGGGACACCCCGAACACTGAAGCTTTCTTT
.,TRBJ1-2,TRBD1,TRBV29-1,CSVDLGGAGGNYGYTF,TGCAGCGTTGATTTGGGGGGGGCAGGGGGCAACTATGGCTACACCTTC
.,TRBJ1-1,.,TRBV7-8,CASSSGWALQNTEAFF,TGTGCCAGCAGCTCCGGGTGGGCTCTACAGAACACTGAAGCTTTCTTT
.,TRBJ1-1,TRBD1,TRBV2,CASSAGQGPSEAFF,TGTGCCAGCAGCGCGGGACAGGGTCCCAGTGAAGCTTTCTTT
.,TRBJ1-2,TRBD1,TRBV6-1,CASSECGQAYGYTF,TGTGCCAGCAGTGAATGCGGACAGGCATATGGCTACACCTTC
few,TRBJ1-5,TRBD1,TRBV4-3,CASSQPGTGGGHSNQPQHF,TGCGCCAGCAGCCAACCCGGGACAGGGGGCGGTCATAGCAATCAGCCCCAGCATTTT
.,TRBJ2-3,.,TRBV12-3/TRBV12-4,CASTLTGKSTDMQYF,TGTGCCAGCACCCTGACAGGAAAGAGCACAGATATGCAGTATTTT
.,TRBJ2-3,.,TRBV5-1,CASSLGGRNTDTQYF,TGCGCCAGCAGCTTGGGCGGACGGAACACAGATACGCAGTATTTT
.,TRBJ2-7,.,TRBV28,CASRFSQAYEQYF,TGTGCCAGCAGATTCAGTCAGGCCTACGAGCAGTACTTC
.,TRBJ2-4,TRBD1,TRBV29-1,CSAEGARDIQYF,TGCAGCGCAGAGGGGGCGCGGGACATTCAGTACTTC
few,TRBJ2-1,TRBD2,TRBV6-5,CASSFAGGSSYNEQFF,TGTGCCAGCAGTTTCGCGGGGGGGAGCTCCTACAATGAGCAGTTCTTC
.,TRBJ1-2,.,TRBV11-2,CASSEGPIPGLEDGYTF,TGTGCCAGCAGCGAAGGCCCTATTCCGGGGTTGGAGGATGGCTACACCTTC
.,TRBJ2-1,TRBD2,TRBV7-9,CASSSGLAPDNEQFF,TGTGCCAGCAGCTCTGGACTAGCCCCGGACAATGAGCAGTTCTTC
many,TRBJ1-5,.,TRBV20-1,CSAPRQGSNQPQHF,TGCAGTGCCCCCCGGCAGGGTAGCAATCAGCCCCAGCATTTT
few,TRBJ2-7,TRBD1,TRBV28,CASRPPGTGPLYEQYF,TGTGCCAGCAGGCCCCCCGGGACAGGGCCCTTATACGAGCAGTACTTC
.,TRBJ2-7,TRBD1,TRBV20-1,CSASGTGRAYEQYF,TGCAGTGCTAGTGGGACAGGGAGGGCCTACGAGCAGTACTTC
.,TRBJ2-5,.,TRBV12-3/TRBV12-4,CASSLVPSRQTQYF,TGTGCCAGCAGTTTAGTTCCTAGTCGGCAGACCCAGTACTTC
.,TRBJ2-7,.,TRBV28,CASSDGQNGYEQYF,TGTGCCAGCAGTGACGGACAGAATGGCTACGAGCAGTACTTC
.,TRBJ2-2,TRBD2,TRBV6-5,CASSYSASGGRANTGELFF,TGTGCCAGCAGTTACTCGGCTAGCGGGGGGCGCGCGAACACCGGGGAGCTGTTTTTT